What follows are 10 T cell receptor beta chains derived from one specimen sequenced in a study of T cell responses to AZD1222 COVID-19 vaccine. The table came from immunoSEQ multiplex PCR; TCRdb's copy has only in-frame clones and leaves some out. The sample records fewer than 150,000 clones, about 93% being singletons. The sequences come from peripheral blood, collected 28 days after the second AZD1222 dose. These receptors originate from an adult who received the AZD1222 COVID-19 vaccine.

The chain carries TRBV10-3 and TRBJ2-1, with 9 bases matching TRBD2. The CDR3 contains 18 residues. V lost 6 bases, J lost 0 bases, and 12 bases stayed unmatched. Germline CDR1 and CDR2: ENHRY and SYGVKD. The CDR3 loop is CAIRGSGGFPFSYNEQFF. CDR3 nucleotide sequence: TGTGCCATCAGAGGAAGCGGGGGGTTCCCTTTCTCCTACAATGAGCAGTTCTTC.

This clone was counted a single time. The CDR3 is CASSIALESNYEQYF. The CDR3 DNA follows: TGTGCCAGTAGTATAGCCCTTGAGTCCAACTACGAGCAGTACTTC. This chain links TRBV19 with TRBJ2-7, with unresolved D. This CDR3 spans 15 amino acids. The germline gives CDR1 LNHDA, CDR2 SQIVND (reference sequence). V dropped 1 base and J dropped 3 bases, with 13 bases sitting between them.

The chain uses TRBV29-1 and TRBJ1-2; 9 nucleotides line up with TRBD1. The CDR3 extends over 14 amino acids. Germline V gives CDR1 SQVTM, CDR2 ANQGSEA. Trimming cost V 2 bases and J 4 bases; bases outside gene matches: 5. CDR3 nucleotides: TGCAGCGTTGAAAAGGGGACAGGGAGCTATGGCTACACCTTC. It yields the protein CSVEKGTGSYGYTF.

This clone has only a few counts. The gene calls are TRBV5-6 and TRBJ1-6; TRBD1 agrees at 8 bases. The CDR3 sequence is 15 residues long. Losses at the gene ends were 5 bases for V and 7 bases for J; bases not matched to a gene: 8. CDR1 is SGHDT and CDR2 is YYEEEE in the germline V gene. Written as DNA, the CDR3 is TGTGCCAGCAGTTTGACGGGACAGGACAATTCACCCCTCCACTTT. Amino acids: CASSLTGQDNSPLHF.

V usage is TRBV6-5 and J usage is TRBJ2-1; D may be TRBD1 (6 bases). Per the germline V gene, CDR1 is MNHEY and CDR2 is SVGAGI. V was pared by 0 bases and J by 12 bases, with 15 bases between. The CDR3 is 14 residues long. The CDR3, as DNA: TGTGCCAGCAGTTACTCTCTGGACAGCAAGGTGCAGTTCTTC. It is translated as CASSYSLDSKVQFF.

The rearrangement links TRBV30 to TRBJ2-5; TRBD2 matches at 10 bases. V shed 0 bases, J shed 0 bases, and the junction held 4 bases outside the gene matches. Germline CDR1 is GTSNPN and CDR2 is SVGIG (reference sequence). The CDR3 extends over 16 amino acids. The CDR3 bases are TGTGCCTGGAGTGTATATAGCGGGGGGTACCAAGAGACCCAGTACTTC. It yields the protein CAWSVYSGGYQETQYF.

This chain uses TRBV5-4 with TRBJ1-4; TRBD1 matches 8 bases. Germline CDR1 is SGHNT and CDR2 is YYREEE (reference sequence). Trimming removed 4 bases from V and 4 bases from J; junction bases left unmatched: 9. The CDR3 has 16 amino acids. The CDR3 bases are TGTGCCAGCAGCCCCAGCGCAGGGGGCGGTAATGAAAAACTGTTTTTT. This translates into CASSPSAGGGNEKLFF.

The rearrangement links TRBV7-2 to TRBJ2-3; the D gene could be TRBD1 or TRBD2 (6 bases each). CDR1 is SGHTA and CDR2 is FQGNSA in the germline V gene. The CDR3 has 14 residues. V shed 5 bases and J shed 3 bases, with 12 bases lying between them. As DNA, the CDR3 is TGTGCCAGCAGCCTGAGGGGGGCTACAGATACGCAGTATTTT. Protein: CASSLRGATDTQYF. Together with reference TRBV7-2 and TRBJ2-3, the CDR3 gives the full variable domain: GAGVSQSPSNKVTEKGKDVELRCDPISGHTALYWYRQSLGQGLEFLIYFQGNSAPDKSGLPSDRFSAERTGGSVSTLTIQRTQQEDSAVYLCASSLRGATDTQYFGPGTRLTVL.

J is TRBJ1-5 and V is TRBV12-5; 7 bases are a match to TRBD1. Germline V lookup: CDR1 LGHNT, CDR2 FRNRAP. The trim removed 0 bases at V and 6 bases at J, leaving 8 bases unmatched. The CDR3 sequence is 16 residues long. CDR3 residues: CASGLVLGTEGQPQHF. CDR3 bases: TGTGCTAGTGGTTTGGTACTGGGGACAGAAGGTCAGCCCCAGCATTTT.

The rearrangement links TRBV5-6 to TRBJ1-1; D unclear. The CDR3 totals 13 residues. V lost 0 bases and J lost 8, with 11 bases in between. Germline values: CDR1 SGHDT, CDR2 YYEEEE. CDR3 sequence (DNA): TGTGCCAGCAGCTTGGACCTTCGAAGGGAAGCTTTCTTT. Translation gives CASSLDLRREAFF.